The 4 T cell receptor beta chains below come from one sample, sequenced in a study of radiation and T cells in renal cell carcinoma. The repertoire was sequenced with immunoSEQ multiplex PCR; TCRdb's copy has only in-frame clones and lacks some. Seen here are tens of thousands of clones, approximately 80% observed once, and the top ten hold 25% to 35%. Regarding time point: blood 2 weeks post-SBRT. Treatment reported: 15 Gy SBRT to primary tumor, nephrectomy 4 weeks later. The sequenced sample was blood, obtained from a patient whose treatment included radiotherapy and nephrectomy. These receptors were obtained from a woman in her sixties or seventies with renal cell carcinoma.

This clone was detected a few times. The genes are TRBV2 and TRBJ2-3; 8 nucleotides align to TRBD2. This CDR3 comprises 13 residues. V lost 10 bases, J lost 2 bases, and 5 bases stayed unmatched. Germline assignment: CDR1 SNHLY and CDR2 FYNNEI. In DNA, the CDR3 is TGTGCCACGGGGGGGACTTTCACAGATACGCAGTATTTT. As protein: CATGGTFTDTQYF. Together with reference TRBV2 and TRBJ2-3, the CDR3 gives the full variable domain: EPEVTQTPSHQVTQMGQEVILRCVPISNHLYFYWYRQILGQKVEFLVSFYNNEISEKSEIFDDQFSVERPDGSNFTLKIRSTKLEDSAMYFCATGGTFTDTQYFGPGTRLTVL.

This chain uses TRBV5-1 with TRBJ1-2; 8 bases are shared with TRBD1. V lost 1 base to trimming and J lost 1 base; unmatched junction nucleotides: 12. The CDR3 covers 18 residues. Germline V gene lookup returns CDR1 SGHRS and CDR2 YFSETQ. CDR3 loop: CASSLRSQGALVNYGYTF. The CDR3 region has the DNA TGCGCCAGCAGCTTGAGGTCCCAGGGGGCTCTTGTTAACTATGGCTACACCTTC.

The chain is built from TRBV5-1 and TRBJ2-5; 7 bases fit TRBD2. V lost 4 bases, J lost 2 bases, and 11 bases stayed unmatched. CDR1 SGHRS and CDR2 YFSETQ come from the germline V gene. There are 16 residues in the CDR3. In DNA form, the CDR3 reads TGCGCCAGCAGCGGGAGGGACCTGGACGGGCAAGAGACCCAGTACTTC. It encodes CASSGRDLDGQETQYF. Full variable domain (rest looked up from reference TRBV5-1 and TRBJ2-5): KAGVTQTPRYLIKTRGQQVTLSCSPISGHRSVSWYQQTPGQGLQFLFEYFSETQRNKGNFPGRFSGRQFSNSRSEMNVSTLELGDSALYLCASSGRDLDGQETQYFGPGTRLLVL.

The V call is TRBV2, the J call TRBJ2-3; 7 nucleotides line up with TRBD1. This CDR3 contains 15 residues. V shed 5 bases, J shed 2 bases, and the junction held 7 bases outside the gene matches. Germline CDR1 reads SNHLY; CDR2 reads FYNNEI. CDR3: CASSTTGAFTDTQYF. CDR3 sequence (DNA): TGTGCCAGCAGTACAACAGGGGCCTTCACAGATACGCAGTATTTT.